This T cell receptor beta chain was recorded in a study of T cells in Graves' hyperthyroidism and ophthalmopathy. The study's findings and limits: Most thyroid clonotypes expanded above 0.001 were also detected in blood.

The CDR3 runs to 16 residues. Per the germline V gene, CDR1 is PRHDT and CDR2 is FYEKMQ (reference sequence). This clonotype was seen only a few times. Its target is unknown. The junction departs from germline at one end; a sequencing error may be responsible. Exclusion of patients followed from uncontrolled infection, other autoimmune disease, pregnancy or lactation. PBMCs stemmed from more than 7.5 ml fresh peripheral blood. Authors of the study amplified TCR beta CDR3 regions from RNA transcripts. Initially, a first-round RT-PCR of the TCR CDR3 employed the HTBI primer set. From the multiplex PCR reads, TCRdb called clonotypes with MiXCR, one entry per CDR3 protein. The data show approximately 360,000 distinct CDR3 sequences, 20% to 25% seen once.

The chain employs TRBV13 and TRBJ1-2; 11 bases fit TRBD1. The TCR comes from a man aged 50-59 years with Graves' hyperthyroidism. What was sequenced was blood. This CDR3 reads CASSVGPGQGVEGYTF. In nucleotides, the CDR3 is TGTGCCAGCAGCGTAGGACCGGGACAGGGGGTCGAGGGCTACACCTTC.